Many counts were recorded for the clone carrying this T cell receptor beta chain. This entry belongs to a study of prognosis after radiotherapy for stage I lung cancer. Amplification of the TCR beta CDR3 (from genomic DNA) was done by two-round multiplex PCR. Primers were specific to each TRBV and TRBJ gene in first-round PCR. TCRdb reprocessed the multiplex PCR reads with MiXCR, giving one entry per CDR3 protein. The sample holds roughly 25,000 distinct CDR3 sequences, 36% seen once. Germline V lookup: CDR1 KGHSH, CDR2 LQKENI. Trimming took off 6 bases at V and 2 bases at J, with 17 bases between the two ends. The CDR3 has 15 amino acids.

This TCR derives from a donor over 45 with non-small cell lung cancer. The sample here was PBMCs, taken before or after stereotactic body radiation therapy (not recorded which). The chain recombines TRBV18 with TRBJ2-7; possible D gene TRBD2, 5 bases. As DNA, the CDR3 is TGTGCCAGCTCCCTCGGGATTTTCCCCACCTACGAGCAGTACTTC. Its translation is CASSLGIFPTYEQYF.